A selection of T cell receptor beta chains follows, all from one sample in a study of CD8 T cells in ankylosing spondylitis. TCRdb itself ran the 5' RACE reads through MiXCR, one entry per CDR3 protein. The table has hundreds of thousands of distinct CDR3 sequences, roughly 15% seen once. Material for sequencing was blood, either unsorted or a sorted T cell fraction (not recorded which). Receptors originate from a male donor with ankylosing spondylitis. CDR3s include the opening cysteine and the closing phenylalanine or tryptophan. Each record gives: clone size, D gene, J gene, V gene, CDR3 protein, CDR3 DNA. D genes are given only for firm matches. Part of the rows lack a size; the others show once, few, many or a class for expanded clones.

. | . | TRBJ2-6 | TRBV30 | CAWSPDGGANVLTF | TGTGCCTGGAGTCCTGATGGGGGGGCCAACGTCCTGACTTTC
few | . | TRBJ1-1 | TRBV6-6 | CASRVQGNTEAFF | TGTGCCAGCAGGGTACAGGGGAACACTGAAGCTTTCTTT
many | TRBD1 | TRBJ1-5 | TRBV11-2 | CASSLVGTGKGSNQPQHF | TGTGCCAGCAGCTTAGTAGGGACAGGGAAGGGTAGCAATCAGCCCCAGCATTTT
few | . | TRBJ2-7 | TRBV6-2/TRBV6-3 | CASSPIRDTSYEQYF | TGTGCCAGCAGTCCCATCCGGGACACTTCCTACGAGCAGTACTTC
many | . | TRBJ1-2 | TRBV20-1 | CSATVSSYGYTF | TGCAGTGCTACCGTCAGTTCGTATGGCTACACCTTC
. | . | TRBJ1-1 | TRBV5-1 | CASRAGEGYTEAFF | TGCGCCAGCAGGGCAGGAGAGGGGTACACTGAAGCTTTCTTT
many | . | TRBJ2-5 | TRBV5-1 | CASRTGIEETQYF | TGCGCCAGCAGAACGGGGATCGAAGAGACCCAGTACTTC
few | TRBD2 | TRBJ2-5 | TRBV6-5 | CASSYPTSGSRQETQYF | TGTGCCAGCAGTTACCCGACTAGCGGGAGCCGACAAGAGACCCAGTACTTC
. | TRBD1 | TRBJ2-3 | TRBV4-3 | CASRGPGTGGITDTQYF | TGCGCCAGCAGGGGTCCCGGGACAGGGGGAATCACAGATACGCAGTATTTT
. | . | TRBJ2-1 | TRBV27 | CASSLAVWTNEQFF | TGTGCCAGCAGTTTGGCTGTCTGGACCAATGAGCAGTTCTTC
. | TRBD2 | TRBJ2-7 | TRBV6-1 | CASTQGLADSYEQYF | TGTGCCAGCACCCAGGGACTAGCGGACTCCTACGAGCAGTACTTC
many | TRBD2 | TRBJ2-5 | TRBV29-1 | CSGKTSGETQYF | TGCAGCGGGAAGACTAGCGGTGAGACCCAGTACTTC